This TCR beta chain was sequenced for a study of T cell repertoires in cytomegalovirus infection (dated by TCRdb to between 2018 and 2021). Turning to the overall study: Recently identified HLA-C-restricted CMV epitopes, whose presentation resists viral immunomodulation, were targeted by peptide stimulations together with well-studied HLA-B-restricted epitopes. Donor HLA type was relevant to the analysis, as public TCR beta signatures indicated carriage of CMV infection together with the matching HLA type.

Of note for this clonotype: It has no known antigen specificity. Base qualities were left out, and no much larger clone turns up one base away.

V is pared back by 4 bases and J by 11 bases, with 15 bases lying between the germline termini. CDR1 GTSNPN and CDR2 SVGIG were looked up in the germline V gene (reference sequence). The cysteine opens and the phenylalanine closes a CDR3 of 12 amino acids. The CDR3 DNA has 36 bases and is translated from base 1. The sample was run on an Illumina HiSeq 1500. TCRdb applied fastp at Q25 and MiXCR to the public reads, then kept only in-frame beta chains. Every CDR3 protein is listed once, alongside the most common genes and DNA of its rows. Within this sample are 86,000 or so distinct CDR3 sequences, with more than 20% of them counted one time only. 50% of the sample is in the top ten clones. Sample treatment or condition, as interpreted from the label and publication: in vitro stimulation with specific CMV peptide epitopes to enrich CMV-specific T cells. General conclusions and limits of the study: Cumulative frequency of public TCR beta family members discriminated carriers of CMV infection plus the relevant HLA type in this cohort and an independent approximately 370-donor cohort. The ex vivo response was dominated by HLA-C-restricted CMV-specific TCR beta clonotypes, and the single most frequent clonotype in two of eight donors was supplied by these HLA-C-restricted clonotypes.

The V gene is TRBV30 and the J gene is TRBJ2-4; no confident D gene assignment can be made. The receptor was derived from a human donor in good health (CMV status not recorded). Some clones in this sample may be carry-over from other donors' samples. Material: CD8+ T cells from cultured PBMCs, obtained from culture after CMV antigen stimulation. The DNA reads TGTGCCTGGAAGTCGGCAGGAACCCTTCAGTACTTC. Translated, this is CAWKSAGTLQYF.